Each of the 6 T cell receptor beta chains below was sequenced from the same sample in a study of blood T cell repertoires in COVID-19. Method: immunoSEQ multiplex PCR; TCRdb's copy keeps in-frame clones and lacks some. The repertoire holds 150,000 to 190,000 clones, with more than 75% as singletons. The specimen sequenced was peripheral blood. The receptor set was obtained from a woman aged 60-70 years with COVID-19, enrolled during active disease.

This clone was detected only a few times. The V call is TRBV4-1, the J call TRBJ1-1; TRBD1 matches 7 bases. The germline CDR1 and CDR2 sequences are MGHRA and YSYEKL. The CDR3 is 15 residues long. J lost 0 bases, V lost 4 bases, and 5 bases had no gene match. The CDR3 spells CASSPPTGMNTEAFF. In DNA form, the CDR3 reads TGCGCCAGCAGCCCCCCGACAGGGATGAACACTGAAGCTTTCTTT.

V usage is TRBV5-1 and J usage is TRBJ1-2; 11 bases map to TRBD1. V lost 4 bases and J lost 3; bases outside the gene matches: 8. CDR3 length equals 16 residues. CDR1 and CDR2 from the germline V gene are SGHRS and YFSETQ. DNA for the CDR3: TGCGCCAGCAGCCCCCAGGACAGGGGGCCCCACTATGGCTACACCTTC. Its translation is CASSPQDRGPHYGYTF.

The CDR3 DNA follows: TGTGCCAGCAGCCTGGGACAGGGACGGGCTCAGCCCCAGCATTTT. Translating gives CASSLGQGRAQPQHF. This chain joins TRBV7-9 and TRBJ1-5; TRBD1 matches at 9 bases. Germline lookup yields CDR1 SEHNR and CDR2 FQNEAQ (reference sequence). J gave up 6 bases and V 5 bases, and 8 bases lay outside the gene matches. The CDR3 spans 15 residues.

The CDR3 coding sequence is TGTGCCAGCAGCGAGGAAGCGGGAGGGCCGACAGATACGCAGTATTTT. Translated: CASSEEAGGPTDTQYF. The J gene is TRBJ2-3, the V gene TRBV9; 10 bases line up with TRBD2. Germline CDR1 reads SGDLS; CDR2 reads YYNGEE. The CDR3 has 16 amino acids. J was trimmed by 3 bases and V by 3 bases; bases with no gene match: 7.

This clone was detected a few times. This chain uses TRBV5-6 with TRBJ2-2, with TRBD2 matching over 8 bases. The CDR3 is 17 residues long. From germline, CDR1 is SGHDT and CDR2 YYEEEE. J gave up 5 bases and V 4 bases, and 13 bases lay outside the gene matches. The CDR3 DNA reads as TGTGCCAGCAGCAAAACCGGACTAGCCAGGGGTACCGGGGAGCTGTTTTTT. It codes for CASSKTGLARGTGELFF.

The chain combines TRBV30 with TRBJ1-1, with D maybe TRBD1 (6 bases). The CDR3 has 11 residues. Germline V gene sequence: CDR1 GTSNPN, CDR2 SVGIG (reference sequence). Trimming shortened V by 4 bases and J by 6 bases, and 9 bases separated the two germline ends. CDR3 in amino acids: CAWNGQSEAFF. CDR3 bases: TGTGCCTGGAACGGACAGTCTGAAGCTTTCTTT.